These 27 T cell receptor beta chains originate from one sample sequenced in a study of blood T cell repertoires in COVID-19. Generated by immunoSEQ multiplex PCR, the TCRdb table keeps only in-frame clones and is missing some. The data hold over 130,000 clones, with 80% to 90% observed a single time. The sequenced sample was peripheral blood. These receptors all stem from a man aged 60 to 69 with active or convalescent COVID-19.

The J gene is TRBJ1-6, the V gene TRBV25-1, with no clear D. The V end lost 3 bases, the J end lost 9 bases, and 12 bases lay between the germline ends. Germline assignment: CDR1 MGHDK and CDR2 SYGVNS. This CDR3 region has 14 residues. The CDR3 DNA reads TGTGCCAGCAGTGATAGGTCCGGGGTTTCACCCCTCCACTTT. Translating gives CASSDRSGVSPLHF.

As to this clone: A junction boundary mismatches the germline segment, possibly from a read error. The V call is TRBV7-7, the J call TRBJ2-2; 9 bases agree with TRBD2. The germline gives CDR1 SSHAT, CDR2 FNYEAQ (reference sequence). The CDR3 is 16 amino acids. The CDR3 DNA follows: TGTGCTAGCAGCTTGCGGGAGGGCCTTAGAACCGGGGAGCTGTTTTTT. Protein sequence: CASSLREGLRTGELFF.

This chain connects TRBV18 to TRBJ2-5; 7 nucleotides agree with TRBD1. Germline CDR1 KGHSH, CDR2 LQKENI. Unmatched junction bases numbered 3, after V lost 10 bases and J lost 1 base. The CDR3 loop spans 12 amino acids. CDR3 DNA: TGTGCCACCGGACAGGTCCAAGAGACCCAGTACTTC. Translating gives CATGQVQETQYF.

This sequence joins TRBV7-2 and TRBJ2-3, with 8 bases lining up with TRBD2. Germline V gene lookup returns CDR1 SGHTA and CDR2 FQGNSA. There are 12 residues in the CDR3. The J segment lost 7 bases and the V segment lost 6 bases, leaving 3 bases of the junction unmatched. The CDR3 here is CASRPSGYTQYF. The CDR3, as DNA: TGTGCCAGCAGACCTAGCGGGTATACGCAGTATTTT.

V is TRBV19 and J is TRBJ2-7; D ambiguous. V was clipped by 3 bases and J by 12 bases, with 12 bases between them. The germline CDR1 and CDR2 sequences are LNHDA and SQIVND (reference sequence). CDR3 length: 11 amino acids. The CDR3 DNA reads TGTGCCAGTAGTATGCGCGGCCTCACGTACTTC. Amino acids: CASSMRGLTYF.

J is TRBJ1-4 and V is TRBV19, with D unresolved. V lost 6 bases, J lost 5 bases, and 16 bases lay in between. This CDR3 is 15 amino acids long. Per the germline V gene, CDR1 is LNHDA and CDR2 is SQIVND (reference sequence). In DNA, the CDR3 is TGTGCCAGTAGATCATCAGCGAAGCACAATGAAAAACTGTTTTTT. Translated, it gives CASRSSAKHNEKLFF. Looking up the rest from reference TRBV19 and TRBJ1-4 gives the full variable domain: DGGITQSPKYLFRKEGQNVTLSCEQNLNHDAMYWYRQDPGQGLRLIYYSQIVNDFQKGDIAEGYSVSREKKESFPLTVTSAQKNPTAFYLCASRSSAKHNEKLFFGSGTQLSVL.

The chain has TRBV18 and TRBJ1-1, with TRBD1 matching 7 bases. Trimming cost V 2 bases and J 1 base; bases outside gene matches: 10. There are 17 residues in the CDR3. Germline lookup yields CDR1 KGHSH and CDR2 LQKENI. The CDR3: CASSPSRDSWGNTEAFF. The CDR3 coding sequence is TGTGCCAGCTCACCAAGTAGGGACAGCTGGGGGAACACTGAAGCTTTCTTT.

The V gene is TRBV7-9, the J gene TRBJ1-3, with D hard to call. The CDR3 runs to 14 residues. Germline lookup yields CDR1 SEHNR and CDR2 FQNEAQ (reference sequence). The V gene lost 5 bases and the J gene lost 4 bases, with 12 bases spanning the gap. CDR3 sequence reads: CASSREVGGNTIYF. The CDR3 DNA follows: TGTGCCAGCAGCCGGGAGGTTGGAGGAAACACCATATATTTT.

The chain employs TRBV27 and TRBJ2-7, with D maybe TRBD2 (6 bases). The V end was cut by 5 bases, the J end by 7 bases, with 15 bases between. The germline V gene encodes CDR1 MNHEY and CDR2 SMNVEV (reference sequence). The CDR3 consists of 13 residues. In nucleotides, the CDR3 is TGTGCCAGCAGTCTAGCGCAAGTTGGGGAGCAGTACTTC. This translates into CASSLAQVGEQYF.

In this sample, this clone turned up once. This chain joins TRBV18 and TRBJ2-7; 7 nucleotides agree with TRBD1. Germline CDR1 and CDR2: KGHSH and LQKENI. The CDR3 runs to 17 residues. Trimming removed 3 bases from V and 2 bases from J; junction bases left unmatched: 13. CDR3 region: CASSPGPRDRFTYEQYF. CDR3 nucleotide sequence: TGTGCCAGCTCACCCGGCCCCCGGGACAGATTTACCTACGAGCAGTACTTC.

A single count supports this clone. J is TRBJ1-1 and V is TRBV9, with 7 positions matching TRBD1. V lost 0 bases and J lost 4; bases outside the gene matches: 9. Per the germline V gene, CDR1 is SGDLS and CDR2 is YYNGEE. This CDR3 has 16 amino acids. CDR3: CASSVATARGITEAFF. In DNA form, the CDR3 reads TGTGCCAGCAGCGTAGCCACGGCCAGGGGGATCACTGAAGCTTTCTTT.

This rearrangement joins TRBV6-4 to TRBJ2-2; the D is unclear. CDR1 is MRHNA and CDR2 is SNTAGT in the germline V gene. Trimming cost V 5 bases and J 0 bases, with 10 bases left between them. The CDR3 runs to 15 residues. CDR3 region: CASSSNRANTGELFF. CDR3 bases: TGTGCCAGCAGTTCTAACAGAGCGAACACCGGGGAGCTGTTTTTT.

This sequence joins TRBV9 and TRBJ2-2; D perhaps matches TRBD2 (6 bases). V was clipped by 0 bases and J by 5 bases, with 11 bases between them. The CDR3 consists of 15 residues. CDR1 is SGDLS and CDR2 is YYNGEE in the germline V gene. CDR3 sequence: CASSVAPGGTGELFF. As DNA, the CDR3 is TGTGCCAGCAGCGTAGCTCCAGGAGGGACCGGGGAGCTGTTTTTT.

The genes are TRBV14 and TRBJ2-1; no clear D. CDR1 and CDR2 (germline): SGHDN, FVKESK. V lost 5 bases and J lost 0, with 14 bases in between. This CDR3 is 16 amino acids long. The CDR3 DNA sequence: TGTGCCAGCAGCTACTCCACTTTAAGCTCCTACAATGAGCAGTTCTTC. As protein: CASSYSTLSSYNEQFF.

The CDR3 reads CASSGTEGSIQYF. The CDR3 coding sequence is TGTGCCAGCAGCGGGACAGAGGGGAGCATTCAGTACTTC. The rearrangement uses TRBV6-6 and TRBJ2-4; TRBD1 matches 7 bases. The V gene's germline CDR1 is MNHNY and CDR2 SVGAGI (reference sequence). The CDR3 extends over 13 amino acids. J gave up 9 bases and V 6 bases, and 8 bases lay outside the gene matches.

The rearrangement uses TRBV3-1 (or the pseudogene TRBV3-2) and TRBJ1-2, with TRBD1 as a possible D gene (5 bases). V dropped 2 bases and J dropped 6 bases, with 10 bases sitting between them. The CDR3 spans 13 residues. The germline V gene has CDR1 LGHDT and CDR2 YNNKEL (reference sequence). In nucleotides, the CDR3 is TGTGCCAGCAGCCAAACGCAGGGAAATGGCTACACCTTC. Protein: CASSQTQGNGYTF.

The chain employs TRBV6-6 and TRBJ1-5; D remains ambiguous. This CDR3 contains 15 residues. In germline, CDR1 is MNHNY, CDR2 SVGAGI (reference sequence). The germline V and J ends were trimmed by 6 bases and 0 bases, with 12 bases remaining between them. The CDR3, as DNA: TGTGCCAGCAGCCCCCCTCCCTATAGCAATCAGCCCCAGCATTTT. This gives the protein CASSPPPYSNQPQHF.

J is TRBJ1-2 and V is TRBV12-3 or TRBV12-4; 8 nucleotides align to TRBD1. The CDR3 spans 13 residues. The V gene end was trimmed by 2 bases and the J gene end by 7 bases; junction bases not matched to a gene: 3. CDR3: CASSLQGAFGYTF. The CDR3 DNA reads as TGTGCCAGCAGTTTACAGGGGGCGTTTGGCTACACCTTC.

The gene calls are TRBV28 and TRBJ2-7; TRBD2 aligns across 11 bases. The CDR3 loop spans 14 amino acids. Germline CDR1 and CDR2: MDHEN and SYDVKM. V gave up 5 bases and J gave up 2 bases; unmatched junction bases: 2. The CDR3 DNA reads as TGTGCCAGCAGTCCGGGACTAGCGGCCTACGAGCAGTACTTC. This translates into CASSPGLAAYEQYF.

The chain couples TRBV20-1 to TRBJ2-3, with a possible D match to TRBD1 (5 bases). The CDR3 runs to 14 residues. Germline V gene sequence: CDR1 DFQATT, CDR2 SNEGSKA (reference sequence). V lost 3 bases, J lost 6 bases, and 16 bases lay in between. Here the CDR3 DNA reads TGCAGTGCTAGTATACAGGCCCGCAGGGATACGCAGTATTTT. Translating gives CSASIQARRDTQYF.

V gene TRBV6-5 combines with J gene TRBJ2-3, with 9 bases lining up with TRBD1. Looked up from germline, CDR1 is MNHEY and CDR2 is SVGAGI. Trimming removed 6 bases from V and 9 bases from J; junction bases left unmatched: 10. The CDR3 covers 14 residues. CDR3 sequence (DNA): TGTGCCAGCAGGCCGGGACAGGGAGGACGAACGCAGTATTTT. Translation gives CASRPGQGGRTQYF.

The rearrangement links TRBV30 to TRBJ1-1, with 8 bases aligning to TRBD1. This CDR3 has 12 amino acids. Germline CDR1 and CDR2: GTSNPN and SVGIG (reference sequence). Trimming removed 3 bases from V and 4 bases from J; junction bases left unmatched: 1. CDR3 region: CAWRTGATEAFF. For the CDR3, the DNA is TGTGCCTGGAGGACAGGGGCCACTGAAGCTTTCTTT.

The CDR3 nucleotides are TGCGCCAGCAGCCAAGATAACGACTCCCAAGAGACCCAGTACTTC. Its protein product is CASSQDNDSQETQYF. V and J are TRBV4-3 and TRBJ2-5; D remains unclear. The length of the CDR3 is 15 residues. Trimming removed 0 bases at V and 1 base at J, with 9 bases between. Germline values: CDR1 LGHNA, CDR2 YSLEER.

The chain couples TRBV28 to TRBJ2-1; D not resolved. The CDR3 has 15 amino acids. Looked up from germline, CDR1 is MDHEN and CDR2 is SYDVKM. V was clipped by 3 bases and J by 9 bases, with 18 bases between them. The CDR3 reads CASSFLSPRYREQFF. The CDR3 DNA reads TGTGCCAGCAGTTTTCTCTCTCCCAGGTACCGTGAGCAGTTCTTC. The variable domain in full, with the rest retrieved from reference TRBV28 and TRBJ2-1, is DVKVTQSSRYLVKRTGEKVFLECVQDMDHENMFWYRQDPGLGLRLIYFSYDVKMKEKGDIPEGYSVSREKKERFSLILESASTNQTSMYLCASSFLSPRYREQFFGPGTRLTVL.

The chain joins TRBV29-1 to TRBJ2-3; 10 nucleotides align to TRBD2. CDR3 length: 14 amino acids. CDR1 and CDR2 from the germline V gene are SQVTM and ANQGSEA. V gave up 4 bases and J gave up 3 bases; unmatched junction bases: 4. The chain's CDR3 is CSVAELAGTDTQYF. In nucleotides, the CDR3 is TGCAGCGTTGCGGAACTAGCGGGAACAGATACGCAGTATTTT.

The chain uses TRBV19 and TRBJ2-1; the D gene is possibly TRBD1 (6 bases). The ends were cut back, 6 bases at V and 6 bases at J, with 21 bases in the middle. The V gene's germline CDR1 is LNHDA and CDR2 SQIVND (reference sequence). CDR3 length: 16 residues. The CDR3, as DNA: TGTGCCAGTAGCCCCCAGGGGCAGGGGATACTCAATGAGCAGTTCTTC. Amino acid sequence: CASSPQGQGILNEQFF. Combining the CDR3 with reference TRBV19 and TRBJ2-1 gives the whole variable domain DGGITQSPKYLFRKEGQNVTLSCEQNLNHDAMYWYRQDPGQGLRLIYYSQIVNDFQKGDIAEGYSVSREKKESFPLTVTSAQKNPTAFYLCASSPQGQGILNEQFFGPGTRLTVL.

The CDR3 DNA sequence: TGTGCCAGCAAAGAGACAGGCTATGGCTACACCTTC. Its protein is CASKETGYGYTF. This sequence joins TRBV18 and TRBJ1-2, with a weak D call TRBD1 (6 bases). The germline V and J ends were trimmed by 8 bases and 4 bases, with 11 bases remaining between them. CDR3 length: 12 amino acids. Germline CDR1 is KGHSH and CDR2 is LQKENI. Full variable domain (missing parts from reference TRBV18 and TRBJ1-2): NAGVMQNPRHLVRRRGQEARLRCSPMKGHSHVYWYRQLPEEGLKFMVYLQKENIIDESGMPKERFSAEFPKEGPSILRIQQVVRGDSAAYFCASKETGYGYTFGSGTRLTVV.